The rows below give T cell receptor beta chains drawn from one sample of a study of chemoradiotherapy in HPV16-positive cancers. Here immunoSEQ multiplex PCR was the method, and the copy in TCRdb shows in-frame clones only, minus some. The data contain under 40,000 clones, about 88% of them seen just once; the ten biggest clones take up around 3.1%. Material: blood, obtained from a patient who underwent chemoradiotherapy. These TCRs come from a human donor with HPV-associated anogenital cancer. CDR3s include the opening cysteine and the closing phenylalanine or tryptophan. The order of the fields is D gene, J gene, V gene, clone size, CDR3 protein, CDR3 DNA. A D gene is named only where the DNA matches it firmly. Some rows mark clone size as missing; the rest say once, few, many or name a class of expanded clone.

d_call: .; j_call: TRBJ2-3; v_call: TRBV15; clone_size: .; cdr3_aa: CAGLSTDTQYF; cdr3_nt: TGCGCAGGGCTTAGCACAGATACGCAGTATTTT
d_call: .; j_call: TRBJ1-6; v_call: TRBV19; clone_size: .; cdr3_aa: CASSTDGIGRSPLHF; cdr3_nt: TGTGCCAGTAGTACTGATGGGATAGGACGTTCACCCCTCCACTTT
d_call: .; j_call: TRBJ2-3; v_call: TRBV11-2; clone_size: .; cdr3_aa: CASSSNPRNTDTQYF; cdr3_nt: TGTGCCAGCAGCTCAAATCCCCGTAACACAGATACGCAGTATTTT
d_call: TRBD1; j_call: TRBJ2-4; v_call: TRBV19; clone_size: .; cdr3_aa: CASSPEGQGAGKNIQYF; cdr3_nt: TGTGCCAGTAGTCCGGAGGGACAGGGGGCAGGCAAAAACATTCAGTACTTC
d_call: .; j_call: TRBJ2-5; v_call: TRBV6-1; clone_size: .; cdr3_aa: CASSVGGAATQYF; cdr3_nt: TGTGCCAGCAGTGTGGGGGGAGCGGCGACCCAGTACTTC
d_call: TRBD1; j_call: TRBJ1-2; v_call: TRBV7-9; clone_size: once; cdr3_aa: CASSFADRAYGYTF; cdr3_nt: TGTGCCAGCAGCTTTGCGGACAGGGCCTATGGCTACACCTTC
d_call: .; j_call: TRBJ2-5; v_call: TRBV27; clone_size: .; cdr3_aa: CASSFAHPETQYF; cdr3_nt: TGTGCCAGCAGTTTCGCCCACCCAGAGACCCAGTACTTC
d_call: .; j_call: TRBJ1-1; v_call: TRBV15; clone_size: .; cdr3_aa: CATSRDPNTEAFF; cdr3_nt: TGTGCCACCAGCAGAGATCCGAACACTGAAGCTTTCTTT
d_call: TRBD1; j_call: TRBJ1-2; v_call: TRBV5-6; clone_size: .; cdr3_aa: CASSLLGTGNTF; cdr3_nt: TGTGCCAGCAGCTTGCTCGGGACAGGGAACACCTTC
d_call: .; j_call: TRBJ1-4; v_call: TRBV5-6; clone_size: .; cdr3_aa: CASSWGPQGNEKLFF; cdr3_nt: TGTGCCAGCAGCTGGGGGCCTCAGGGTAATGAAAAACTGTTTTTT
d_call: TRBD1; j_call: TRBJ1-1; v_call: TRBV4-2; clone_size: .; cdr3_aa: CASSHDRGRSEAFF; cdr3_nt: TGTGCCAGCAGCCACGACAGGGGGAGGAGTGAAGCTTTCTTT
d_call: .; j_call: TRBJ2-7; v_call: TRBV11-2; clone_size: .; cdr3_aa: CASSSNRAPYEQYF; cdr3_nt: TGTGCCAGCAGCTCTAACAGGGCGCCCTACGAGCAGTACTTC
d_call: .; j_call: TRBJ2-7; v_call: TRBV27; clone_size: .; cdr3_aa: CASSLSPEGVNEQYF; cdr3_nt: TGTGCCAGCAGTTTATCGCCCGAGGGGGTCAACGAGCAGTACTTC
d_call: .; j_call: TRBJ1-5; v_call: TRBV5-5; clone_size: .; cdr3_aa: CASSFGGDQPQHF; cdr3_nt: TGTGCCAGCAGCTTCGGTGGGGATCAGCCCCAGCATTTT
d_call: .; j_call: TRBJ2-1; v_call: TRBV5-1; clone_size: .; cdr3_aa: CASSLVGGGYNEQFF; cdr3_nt: TGCGCCAGCAGCTTGGTAGGGGGAGGGTACAATGAGCAGTTCTTC
d_call: TRBD1; j_call: TRBJ2-7; v_call: TRBV25-1; clone_size: .; cdr3_aa: CASAGTAPSYEQYF; cdr3_nt: TGTGCCAGTGCAGGGACAGCTCCTTCCTACGAGCAGTACTTC
d_call: TRBD2; j_call: TRBJ2-7; v_call: TRBV14; clone_size: .; cdr3_aa: CASSQDGEREGSEQYF; cdr3_nt: TGTGCCAGCAGCCAAGATGGGGAGCGGGAGGGGTCCGAGCAGTACTTC
d_call: .; j_call: TRBJ2-5; v_call: TRBV9; clone_size: .; cdr3_aa: CASSPPPGRGYGETQYF; cdr3_nt: TGTGCCAGCAGCCCCCCCCCGGGCAGGGGTTACGGAGAGACCCAGTACTTC
d_call: .; j_call: TRBJ2-3; v_call: TRBV30; clone_size: .; cdr3_aa: CAWNPQRHTQYF; cdr3_nt: TGTGCCTGGAACCCCCAACGGCACACGCAGTATTTT
d_call: .; j_call: TRBJ1-6; v_call: TRBV19; clone_size: .; cdr3_aa: CASQLTPLYNSPLHF; cdr3_nt: TGTGCCAGTCAACTCACCCCCCTCTATAATTCACCCCTCCACTTT
d_call: .; j_call: TRBJ1-5; v_call: TRBV28; clone_size: once; cdr3_aa: CASSSGAGNQPQHF; cdr3_nt: TGTGCCAGCAGTTCGGGGGCTGGCAATCAGCCCCAGCATTTT
d_call: .; j_call: TRBJ2-5; v_call: TRBV18; clone_size: .; cdr3_aa: CASSPPIQETQYF; cdr3_nt: TGTGCCAGCTCACCACCGATACAAGAGACCCAGTACTTC
d_call: TRBD1; j_call: TRBJ1-1; v_call: TRBV6-9; clone_size: once; cdr3_aa: CASRYTGTGITEAFF; cdr3_nt: TGTGCCAGCAGATACACCGGGACAGGGATCACTGAAGCTTTCTTT
d_call: .; j_call: TRBJ2-7; v_call: TRBV7-9; clone_size: .; cdr3_aa: CASSSREERVYEQYF; cdr3_nt: TGTGCCAGCAGCTCCCGTGAGGAGCGGGTTTACGAGCAGTACTTC
d_call: .; j_call: TRBJ1-1; v_call: TRBV5-1; clone_size: once; cdr3_aa: CASSLEGNTEAFF; cdr3_nt: TGCGCCAGCAGCTTAGAGGGGAACACTGAAGCTTTCTTT
d_call: .; j_call: TRBJ2-5; v_call: TRBV4-3; clone_size: .; cdr3_aa: CASSQDIHRQETQYF; cdr3_nt: TGCGCCAGCAGCCAAGATATTCACAGGCAAGAGACCCAGTACTTC
d_call: TRBD2; j_call: TRBJ2-5; v_call: TRBV7-9; clone_size: .; cdr3_aa: CASSLVLASQQETQYF; cdr3_nt: TGTGCCAGCAGCTTAGTACTAGCGAGCCAGCAAGAGACCCAGTACTTC
d_call: .; j_call: TRBJ1-1; v_call: TRBV6-1; clone_size: .; cdr3_aa: CASSAQTDGNTEAFF; cdr3_nt: TGTGCCAGCAGTGCCCAGACAGACGGGAACACTGAAGCTTTCTTT
d_call: .; j_call: TRBJ1-1; v_call: TRBV5-4; clone_size: .; cdr3_aa: CASSLPRTRNTEAFF; cdr3_nt: TGTGCCAGCAGCTTGCCACGGACTCGGAACACTGAAGCTTTCTTT
d_call: TRBD2; j_call: TRBJ2-1; v_call: TRBV5-8; clone_size: .; cdr3_aa: CASSRRVAGLGEQFF; cdr3_nt: TGTGCCAGCAGCCGTCGGGTAGCGGGACTGGGTGAGCAGTTCTTC
d_call: .; j_call: TRBJ1-6; v_call: TRBV5-6; clone_size: .; cdr3_aa: CASSSGRTNSPLHF; cdr3_nt: TGTGCCAGCAGTTCGGGACGTACTAATTCACCCCTCCACTTT
d_call: .; j_call: TRBJ2-5; v_call: TRBV5-4; clone_size: .; cdr3_aa: CASSSGYQETQYF; cdr3_nt: TGTGCCAGCAGTTCGGGGTACCAAGAGACCCAGTACTTC
d_call: .; j_call: TRBJ2-1; v_call: TRBV25-1; clone_size: .; cdr3_aa: CASSSLARGGEQFF; cdr3_nt: TGTGCCAGCAGTTCCCTAGCAAGGGGGGGTGAGCAGTTCTTC
d_call: .; j_call: TRBJ2-2; v_call: TRBV6-6; clone_size: .; cdr3_aa: CASSFLHESTGELFF; cdr3_nt: TGTGCCAGCAGTTTCCTACACGAGAGCACCGGGGAGCTGTTTTTT
d_call: TRBD2; j_call: TRBJ2-1; v_call: TRBV7-9; clone_size: .; cdr3_aa: CASSRTSGSEGNEQFF; cdr3_nt: TGTGCCAGCAGCCGCACTAGCGGGAGTGAGGGCAATGAGCAGTTCTTC
d_call: .; j_call: TRBJ1-5; v_call: TRBV19; clone_size: once; cdr3_aa: CASSPPPDNQPQHF; cdr3_nt: TGTGCCAGTAGTCCCCCACCCGACAATCAGCCCCAGCATTTT
d_call: TRBD2; j_call: TRBJ2-5; v_call: TRBV6-1; clone_size: medium-sized; cdr3_aa: CASSELAGGQETQYF; cdr3_nt: TGTGCCAGCAGTGAACTAGCGGGGGGGCAAGAGACCCAGTACTTC
d_call: .; j_call: TRBJ2-3; v_call: TRBV7-2; clone_size: .; cdr3_aa: CASSLGSLGGGSTDTQYF; cdr3_nt: TGTGCCAGCAGCTTAGGGTCTCTAGGCGGGGGCTCCACAGATACGCAGTATTTT
d_call: TRBD2; j_call: TRBJ2-1; v_call: TRBV6-4; clone_size: .; cdr3_aa: CASSDGLAGASEQFF; cdr3_nt: TGTGCCAGCAGCGACGGACTAGCGGGAGCTAGTGAGCAGTTCTTC
d_call: .; j_call: TRBJ2-5; v_call: TRBV6-1; clone_size: .; cdr3_aa: CASSDYPGRRIQETQYF; cdr3_nt: TGTGCCAGCAGTGACTACCCGGGACGCCGGATCCAAGAGACCCAGTACTTC
d_call: TRBD2; j_call: TRBJ2-3; v_call: TRBV4-3; clone_size: .; cdr3_aa: CASSLDLRGAGGSTDTQYF; cdr3_nt: TGCGCCAGCAGCCTAGACCTCCGGGGGGCGGGAGGGTCAACAGATACGCAGTATTTT
d_call: .; j_call: TRBJ2-4; v_call: TRBV19; clone_size: .; cdr3_aa: CASSSTSGVIQYF; cdr3_nt: TGTGCCAGTAGTTCAACCTCCGGGGTCATTCAGTACTTC
d_call: .; j_call: TRBJ2-7; v_call: TRBV11-1; clone_size: .; cdr3_aa: CASSPRGGTRDSYEQYF; cdr3_nt: TGTGCCAGCAGCCCAAGAGGGGGGACAAGGGACTCCTACGAGCAGTACTTC
d_call: TRBD2; j_call: TRBJ2-1; v_call: TRBV4-3; clone_size: .; cdr3_aa: CASSQELAGALWEQFF; cdr3_nt: TGCGCCAGCAGCCAGGAACTAGCGGGAGCCCTCTGGGAGCAGTTCTTC
d_call: .; j_call: TRBJ2-5; v_call: TRBV2; clone_size: .; cdr3_aa: CASSEASDQETQYF; cdr3_nt: TGTGCCAGCAGTGAAGCTTCGGACCAAGAGACCCAGTACTTC
d_call: .; j_call: TRBJ1-2; v_call: TRBV28; clone_size: .; cdr3_aa: CASHQNYGYTF; cdr3_nt: TGTGCCAGCCACCAAAACTATGGCTACACCTTC
d_call: .; j_call: TRBJ2-4; v_call: TRBV29-1; clone_size: .; cdr3_aa: CSVGQATSKNIQYF; cdr3_nt: TGCAGCGTTGGACAGGCCACATCCAAAAACATTCAGTACTTC
d_call: TRBD1; j_call: TRBJ1-1; v_call: TRBV11-2; clone_size: .; cdr3_aa: CASSRPRTGPNTEAFF; cdr3_nt: TGTGCCAGCAGCCGACCTCGGACAGGGCCGAACACTGAAGCTTTCTTT
d_call: .; j_call: TRBJ2-1; v_call: TRBV4-3; clone_size: .; cdr3_aa: CASSTPGAGPGLNEQFF; cdr3_nt: TGCGCCAGCAGCACACCCGGCGCGGGCCCAGGCCTCAATGAGCAGTTCTTC
d_call: .; j_call: TRBJ2-7; v_call: TRBV27; clone_size: .; cdr3_aa: CASSHNGEQYF; cdr3_nt: TGTGCCAGCAGTCACAATGGCGAGCAGTACTTC
d_call: .; j_call: TRBJ1-5; v_call: TRBV2; clone_size: .; cdr3_aa: CASSADGRGNQPQHF; cdr3_nt: TGTGCCAGCAGTGCCGATGGGCGCGGCAATCAGCCCCAGCATTTT
d_call: TRBD1; j_call: TRBJ1-1; v_call: TRBV2; clone_size: .; cdr3_aa: CASINQQWTGTEAFF; cdr3_nt: TGTGCCAGCATCAACCAACAATGGACAGGAACTGAAGCTTTCTTT
d_call: TRBD1; j_call: TRBJ1-4; v_call: TRBV4-1; clone_size: .; cdr3_aa: CASSQDGTGADEKLFF; cdr3_nt: TGCGCCAGCAGCCAAGATGGGACAGGGGCAGATGAAAAACTGTTTTTT
d_call: .; j_call: TRBJ1-4; v_call: TRBV5-5; clone_size: .; cdr3_aa: CASSLTGGYNEKLFF; cdr3_nt: TGTGCCAGCAGCTTGACGGGGGGTTATAATGAAAAACTGTTTTTT
d_call: .; j_call: TRBJ1-5; v_call: TRBV4-1; clone_size: .; cdr3_aa: CASSQDSYEDQPQHF; cdr3_nt: TGCGCCAGCAGCCAAGACTCGTACGAAGACCAGCCCCAGCATTTT
d_call: TRBD1; j_call: TRBJ2-1; v_call: TRBV7-3; clone_size: .; cdr3_aa: CASSRTGDYREQFF; cdr3_nt: TGTGCCAGCAGCCGGACAGGGGACTACCGAGAGCAGTTCTTC